The 32 T cell receptor beta chains below were found in one sample sequenced in a study of T cell responses to AZD1222 COVID-19 vaccine. Using immunoSEQ multiplex PCR, the repertoire was profiled, and TCRdb retains in-frame clones only, with some absent. The table records 140,000 or so clones, roughly 91% of them present only once. Source: peripheral blood, taken 28 days after the second AZD1222 dose. The source of these receptors is an adult who received the AZD1222 COVID-19 vaccine.

This chain connects TRBV9 to TRBJ2-7; perhaps D is TRBD1 or TRBD2 (5 bases each). CDR1 SGDLS and CDR2 YYNGEE come from the germline V gene. V dropped 0 bases and J dropped 7 bases, with 14 bases sitting between them. The length of the CDR3 is 14 residues. CDR3 nucleotide sequence: TGTGCCAGCAGCGTAGACCTCCTCGAGGGGGAGCAGTACTTC. Protein product: CASSVDLLEGEQYF.

Notes on this clone: The junction departs from germline at one end; a sequencing error may be responsible. Here the CDR3 DNA reads TGTGCCACCAGCAGAGATCGGACAGGGAGCCCTTTGAGAATCTTT. Protein product: CATSRDRTGSPLRIF. This chain uses TRBV15 with TRBJ1-1; 8 bases align to TRBD1. CDR1 and CDR2 (germline): LNHNV, YYDKDF (reference sequence). This CDR3 is built from 15 residues.

The chain uses TRBV4-1 and TRBJ2-7, with 14 bases matching TRBD2. There are 19 residues in the CDR3. The germline gives CDR1 MGHRA, CDR2 YSYEKL. Trimming removed 5 bases from V and 2 bases from J; junction bases left unmatched: 14. CDR3 DNA sequence: TGCGCCAGCAGCTACGCGCCCGGGACTAGCGGGGGATTAGCCTACGAGCAGTACTTC. It specifies CASSYAPGTSGGLAYEQYF.

The chain joins TRBV7-2 to TRBJ1-5; the match to TRBD1 covers 7 bases. With V trimmed by 1 base and J by 11 bases, 8 bases remained unmatched. Per the germline V gene, CDR1 is SGHTA and CDR2 is FQGNSA. This CDR3 spans 14 amino acids. CDR3 residues: CASSLGTGEGTQHF. DNA of the CDR3: TGTGCCAGCAGCTTAGGAACAGGGGAGGGGACCCAGCATTTT. The full variable domain, rest sourced from reference TRBV7-2 and TRBJ1-5, is GAGVSQSPSNKVTEKGKDVELRCDPISGHTALYWYRQSLGQGLEFLIYFQGNSAPDKSGLPSDRFSAERTGGSVSTLTIQRTQQEDSAVYLCASSLGTGEGTQHFGDGTRLSIL.

V usage is TRBV28 and J usage is TRBJ1-2; 8 nucleotides agree with TRBD1. Germline-derived CDR1 and CDR2 are MDHEN and SYDVKM. The CDR3 is made up of 16 amino acids. Trimming cost V 4 bases and J 0 bases; bases outside gene matches: 7. This chain's CDR3 is CASSSPSTGANYGYTF. As DNA, the CDR3 is TGTGCCAGCAGTTCCCCATCGACAGGGGCTAACTATGGCTACACCTTC.

As DNA, the CDR3 is TGTGCCAGCAGCGCAACCCTGGCGGGGGGATACAATGAGCAGTTCTTC. Its protein product is CASSATLAGGYNEQFF. V gene TRBV7-2 combines with J gene TRBJ2-1, with 8 bases lining up with TRBD2. Germline V gives CDR1 SGHTA, CDR2 FQGNSA. V shed 5 bases, J shed 4 bases, and the junction held 10 bases outside the gene matches. The CDR3 contains 16 residues.

As for this clone: Distinct nucleotide sequences in the sample also encode this CDR3. V usage is TRBV9 and J usage is TRBJ1-1, with no clear D. The CDR3 covers 13 residues. The germline V and J ends were trimmed by 0 bases and 1 base, with 4 bases remaining between them. Looked up from germline, CDR1 is SGDLS and CDR2 is YYNGEE. This CDR3 reads CASSVGPNTEAFF. The CDR3 coding sequence is TGTGCCAGCAGCGTAGGCCCGAACACTGAAGCTTTCTTT.

This clone was seen a single time. The chain has TRBV7-2 and TRBJ2-7; 8 bases fit TRBD2. The CDR3 covers 14 residues. Trimming took 4 bases from V and 4 from J; bases not matched to a gene: 6. Per the germline V gene, CDR1 is SGHTA and CDR2 is FQGNSA. This CDR3 reads CASSSGGGWYEQYF. As DNA, the CDR3 is TGTGCCAGCAGCTCGGGAGGGGGTTGGTACGAGCAGTACTTC.

The genes are TRBV21-1 and TRBJ1-5. TRBV21-1 is termed a pseudogene. This CDR3 is 13 amino acids long. CDR3 amino acids: CASSKAWREPQHF. In DNA, the CDR3 is TGTGCCAGCAGCAAAGCCTGGAGGGAGCCCCAGCATTTT.

The rearrangement links TRBV19 to TRBJ1-1, with D perhaps TRBD1 (5 bases). The CDR3 is 13 amino acids. Trimming removed 6 bases from V and 3 bases from J, with 11 bases in between. Germline-derived CDR1 and CDR2 are LNHDA and SQIVND (reference sequence). In DNA, the CDR3 is TGTGCCAGTAGCCACAGGACACACACTGAAGCTTTCTTT. Residues: CASSHRTHTEAFF.

This rearrangement joins TRBV7-3 to TRBJ2-3; TRBD2 might be the D (6 bases). Between the trimmed V and J ends, which lost 5 bases and 6 bases, there was a span of 9 bases. Germline values: CDR1 SGHTA, CDR2 FQGTGA. The CDR3 has 12 amino acids. CDR3 coding DNA: TGTGCCAGCAGCGGAGGGGAGGATACGCAGTATTTT. Encoded protein: CASSGGEDTQYF.

The chain links TRBV19 to TRBJ1-1; D not resolved. The CDR3 is made up of 15 amino acids. V was pared by 6 bases and J by 1 base, with 15 bases between. CDR1 and CDR2 from the germline V gene are LNHDA and SQIVND (reference sequence). The DNA for the CDR3 is TGTGCCAGTAGGCCTGCGCGTCAGTGGAACACTGAAGCTTTCTTT. This encodes CASRPARQWNTEAFF. Filled out from reference TRBV19 and TRBJ1-1, the complete variable domain reads DGGITQSPKYLFRKEGQNVTLSCEQNLNHDAMYWYRQDPGQGLRLIYYSQIVNDFQKGDIAEGYSVSREKKESFPLTVTSAQKNPTAFYLCASRPARQWNTEAFFGQGTRLTVV.

This sequence joins TRBV19 and TRBJ1-1; D gene unclear. V was trimmed by 7 bases and J by 2 bases, leaving 5 bases between them. This CDR3 is built from 11 residues. Per germline, CDR1 LNHDA and CDR2 SQIVND (reference sequence). This CDR3 reads CASTGNTEAFF. CDR3 sequence (DNA): TGTGCCAGTACCGGCAACACTGAAGCTTTCTTT.

The chain carries TRBV11-2 and TRBJ2-2; D gene uncertain. The CDR3 totals 15 residues. The V end lost 2 bases, the J end lost 2 bases, and 9 bases lay between the germline ends. Germline V gene sequence: CDR1 SGHAT, CDR2 FQNNGV. CDR3 in DNA: TGTGCCAGCAGCTTACTCTCGGCTAACACCGGGGAGCTGTTTTTT. Its translation is CASSLLSANTGELFF.

V is TRBV30 and J is TRBJ1-5; maybe TRBD1 (5 bases). CDR3 length equals 14 residues. V gave up 7 bases and J gave up 5 bases, with 18 bases separating them. In germline, CDR1 is GTSNPN, CDR2 SVGIG (reference sequence). The CDR3 coding sequence is TGTGCCTCGTCCTGGGGGGGAAAGGATCAGCCCCAGCATTTT. It codes for CASSWGGKDQPQHF.

The chain carries TRBV19 and TRBJ1-6; D gene unclear. V lost 5 bases and J lost 8, with 10 bases in between. There are 13 residues in the CDR3. Germline V gene lookup returns CDR1 LNHDA and CDR2 SQIVND (reference sequence). The CDR3 loop reads CASSLGPDSPLHF. CDR3 coding DNA: TGTGCCAGTAGTTTAGGACCGGATTCACCCCTCCACTTT.

The chain employs TRBV3-1 (or the pseudogene TRBV3-2) and TRBJ2-7; TRBD2 matches 12 bases. J lost 6 bases, V lost 2 bases, and 11 bases had no gene match. The CDR3 has 17 amino acids. Germline CDR1 LGHDT, CDR2 YNNKEL (reference sequence). CDR3 nucleotide sequence: TGTGCCAGCAGCCAATGGGCTAGCGGGAGGGCCAGGAGCGAGCAGTACTTC. Translating gives CASSQWASGRARSEQYF.

This clone has a single count. V usage is TRBV6-2 or TRBV6-3 and J usage is TRBJ1-2; maybe TRBD1 (6 bases). Trimming cost V 6 bases and J 7 bases, with 18 bases left between them. From germline, CDR1 is MNHEY and CDR2 SVGEGT. The length of the CDR3 is 14 residues. CDR3 residues: CASRPTGYLSGYTF. CDR3 nucleotide sequence: TGTGCCAGCAGGCCTACAGGGTATTTAAGTGGCTACACCTTC.

This clone was seen only once. The V and J genes are TRBV28 and TRBJ2-7, with a weak D call TRBD1 (6 bases). The germline CDR1 and CDR2 sequences are MDHEN and SYDVKM. The ends were cut back, 5 bases at V and 2 bases at J, with 13 bases in the middle. The CDR3 has 14 residues. CDR3 sequence reads: CASSGGTSPYEQYF. The CDR3 DNA follows: TGTGCCAGCAGTGGGGGCACATCCCCCTACGAGCAGTACTTC.

The chain combines TRBV6-2 or TRBV6-3 with TRBJ1-2; unclear D gene. The germline gives CDR1 MNHEY, CDR2 SVGEGT. This CDR3 has 12 amino acids. Between the trimmed V and J ends, which lost 6 bases and 8 bases, there was a span of 13 bases. CDR3 loop: CASSAGFSGYTF. The CDR3 nucleotides are TGTGCCAGCAGCGCGGGCTTTAGCGGCTACACCTTC.

There are a few counts of this clone. The sample has other DNA sequences that encode this CDR3 too. V usage is TRBV20-1 and J usage is TRBJ2-7; no clear D. V was clipped by 5 bases and J by 0 bases, with 5 bases between them. The CDR3 loop spans 11 amino acids. The germline V gene has CDR1 DFQATT and CDR2 SNEGSKA (reference sequence). The CDR3 sequence: CSARSSYEQYF. The CDR3 nucleotides read TGCAGTGCTCGGAGCTCCTACGAGCAGTACTTC.

The rearrangement links TRBV19 to TRBJ1-5; TRBD1 matches at 7 bases. J lost 3 bases, V lost 2 bases, and 4 bases had no gene match. Germline CDR1 and CDR2: LNHDA and SQIVND (reference sequence). The CDR3 sequence is 15 residues long. The CDR3 bases are TGTGCCAGTAGTATAAAAAGGGGGCACAATCAGCCCCAGCATTTT. This sequence encodes CASSIKRGHNQPQHF. The variable domain in full, with the rest retrieved from reference TRBV19 and TRBJ1-5, is DGGITQSPKYLFRKEGQNVTLSCEQNLNHDAMYWYRQDPGQGLRLIYYSQIVNDFQKGDIAEGYSVSREKKESFPLTVTSAQKNPTAFYLCASSIKRGHNQPQHFGDGTRLSIL.

The chain recombines TRBV4-2 with TRBJ2-7; D could derive from TRBD1 or TRBD2 (6 bases each). The CDR3 length is 15 residues. Germline values: CDR1 LGHNA, CDR2 YNFKEQ. Trimming took off 1 base at V and 7 bases at J, with 17 bases between the two ends. Here the CDR3 DNA reads TGTGCCAGCAGCCAAGTCCTTAAGGGGGGTCGGGAGCAGTACTTC. The encoded protein is CASSQVLKGGREQYF.

The genes are TRBV18 and TRBJ2-3; D might be TRBD2 (6 bases). Germline V gene data show CDR1 as KGHSH and CDR2 as LQKENI. Trimming pared 3 bases from V and 2 bases from J, leaving 9 bases between. The CDR3 loop spans 14 amino acids. CDR3 bases: TGTGCCAGCTCACCTGAGCGGGTCACAGATACGCAGTATTTT. Protein: CASSPERVTDTQYF.

V usage is TRBV7-2 and J usage is TRBJ1-4; D gene ambiguous. The CDR3 runs 15 residues. Trimming removed 2 bases at V and 0 bases at J, with 7 bases between. Germline V lookup: CDR1 SGHTA, CDR2 FQGNSA. CDR3 amino acids: CASSLPRSTNEKLFF. The CDR3 nucleotides are TGTGCCAGCAGCTTACCACGGTCAACTAATGAAAAACTGTTTTTT.

V usage is TRBV7-2 and J usage is TRBJ2-1, with D tentatively TRBD1 or TRBD2 (5 bases each). Trimming removed 4 bases at V and 10 bases at J, with 11 bases between. The CDR3 is made up of 12 amino acids. CDR1 and CDR2 from the germline V gene are SGHTA and FQGNSA. In nucleotides, the CDR3 is TGTGCCAGCAGCTCGAACTGGGGGGAGCAGTTCTTC. This translates into CASSSNWGEQFF.

The CDR3 coding sequence is TGTGCCAGCAGTCGGGACAGGGTTGGTGGCTACACCTTC. It translates to CASSRDRVGGYTF. V gene TRBV27 combines with J gene TRBJ1-2; 9 bases agree with TRBD1. CDR1 is MNHEY and CDR2 is SMNVEV in the germline V gene (reference sequence). This CDR3 is 13 amino acids long. The V segment lost 5 bases and the J segment 7 bases; nucleotides outside the gene matches: 5.

The chain carries TRBV6-5 and TRBJ1-3, with TRBD1 matching 11 bases. The CDR3 is 14 residues long. With V trimmed by 5 bases and J by 6 bases, 3 bases remained unmatched. From germline, CDR1 is MNHEY and CDR2 SVGAGI. The CDR3 here is CASSPGQGENTIYF. CDR3 in DNA: TGTGCCAGCAGTCCGGGACAGGGGGAAAACACCATATATTTT.

The chain has TRBV10-2 and TRBJ2-3; D remains unclear. CDR3 length: 14 amino acids. The V and J ends lost 4 bases and 4 bases respectively, with 12 bases between them. Germline V CDR1 and CDR2: WSHSY, SAAADI. CDR3: CASSVEGWADTQYF. CDR3 bases: TGCGCCAGCAGTGTTGAAGGATGGGCAGATACGCAGTATTTT.

The DNA for the CDR3 is TGTGCCAGCTCACCAACAGGGTTAATCGACGAGCAGTACTTC. Its protein is CASSPTGLIDEQYF. J is TRBJ2-7 and V is TRBV18, with D tentatively TRBD1 (6 bases). Germline assignment: CDR1 KGHSH and CDR2 LQKENI. Trimming took 2 bases from V and 5 from J, leaving 13 bases between them. This CDR3 has 14 residues.

The CDR3, as DNA: TGTGCCAGCAGCTCCCGGGACAGGGGGCTTACGGACACTGAAGCTTTCTTT. It codes for CASSSRDRGLTDTEAFF. V usage is TRBV7-9 and J usage is TRBJ1-1; 12 bases map to TRBD1. The germline V gene has CDR1 SEHNR and CDR2 FQNEAQ (reference sequence). This CDR3 has 17 residues. The trim removed 4 bases at V and 3 bases at J, leaving 9 bases unmatched.

The J gene is TRBJ2-2, the V gene TRBV28, with D perhaps TRBD1 (5 bases). With 3 bases removed from V and 3 bases from J, the gap between germline ends came to 17 bases. Looked up from germline, CDR1 is MDHEN and CDR2 is SYDVKM. The CDR3 consists of 17 residues. The CDR3 reads CASSFSTGWLYTGELFF. The CDR3 DNA sequence: TGTGCCAGCAGTTTCTCTACAGGTTGGCTATACACCGGGGAGCTGTTTTTT. The whole variable domain, filled in from reference TRBV28 and TRBJ2-2, reads DVKVTQSSRYLVKRTGEKVFLECVQDMDHENMFWYRQDPGLGLRLIYFSYDVKMKEKGDIPEGYSVSREKKERFSLILESASTNQTSMYLCASSFSTGWLYTGELFFGEGSRLTVL.